The 27 T cell receptor beta chains reported below all come from one sample, sequenced in a study of sequential checkpoint blockade in melanoma. Treatment meaning: randomized to nivolumab then ipilimumab (arm A) or the reverse (arm B). TCRdb keeps only in-frame clones here, not all; method: immunoSEQ multiplex PCR. The sample shows around 18,000 clones, about 66% of them seen only once. Sequenced here: CD8+ T cells sorted from blood (inferred from file names), sampled from a patient given nivolumab and ipilimumab in sequence. The origin of the receptors is a human donor with melanoma.

V usage is TRBV7-6 and J usage is TRBJ2-5; the match to TRBD2 covers 9 bases. The CDR3 is 18 amino acids. Germline V gives CDR1 SGHVS, CDR2 FNYEAQ. Germline trimming cut 5 bases from V and 0 bases from J; bases unmatched to any gene: 13. The CDR3 DNA follows: TGTGCCAGCAGCCCGGGACCTTCTAGCGGGGATTACCAAGAGACCCAGTACTTC. Protein: CASSPGPSSGDYQETQYF.

The V gene is TRBV9, the J gene TRBJ2-7; 7 nucleotides align to TRBD1. Germline V gives CDR1 SGDLS, CDR2 YYNGEE. The junction had 2 bases not matched to a gene; V was cut back by 0 bases and J by 2 bases. The CDR3 covers 14 residues. CDR3 in amino acids: CASSVGQGAYEQYF. The CDR3, as DNA: TGTGCCAGCAGCGTAGGACAGGGAGCCTACGAGCAGTACTTC.

The chain is built from TRBV27 and TRBJ1-2, with a tentative D call TRBD1 (6 bases). V lost 5 bases and J lost 4, with 17 bases in between. CDR1 and CDR2 from the germline V gene are MNHEY and SMNVEV (reference sequence). The CDR3 totals 15 residues. CDR3 in amino acids: CASSPSRTATYGYTF. The CDR3 DNA sequence: TGTGCCAGCAGTCCGTCGAGGACAGCGACCTATGGCTACACCTTC.

The CDR3 coding sequence is TGTGCCATCTCGACCGGGGGCACCGGGGAGCTGTTTTTT. This translates into CAISTGGTGELFF. V usage is TRBV6-1 and J usage is TRBJ2-2; D is perhaps TRBD2 (6 bases). CDR3 length: 13 residues. From germline, CDR1 is MNHNS and CDR2 SASEGT. V lost 10 bases and J 4 bases, leaving 13 bases between the germline ends.

The chain carries TRBV5-1 and TRBJ1-1; TRBD1 matches 7 bases. Germline V gene sequence: CDR1 SGHRS, CDR2 YFSETQ. CDR3 length: 16 amino acids. Trimming cost V 0 bases and J 3 bases; bases outside gene matches: 8. CDR3 region: CASSLVEGAVDTEAFF. The CDR3 DNA is TGCGCCAGCAGCTTGGTGGAGGGGGCGGTTGACACTGAAGCTTTCTTT.

J is TRBJ2-5 and V is TRBV5-6; D might be TRBD1 (5 bases). The CDR3 has 14 residues. Germline V gene sequence: CDR1 SGHDT, CDR2 YYEEEE. The V and J ends lost 4 bases and 4 bases respectively, with 14 bases between them. As DNA, the CDR3 is TGTGCCAGCAGCACCTTGCTGGGGCGAGAGACCCAGTACTTC. Protein sequence: CASSTLLGRETQYF.

This clone was detected only a few times. The chain joins TRBV10-3 to TRBJ2-7; possibly TRBD1 for D (5 bases). Trimming removed 6 bases at V and 5 bases at J, with 20 bases between. Per germline, CDR1 ENHRY and CDR2 SYGVKD. CDR3 size: 15 residues. DNA of the CDR3: TGTGCCATCAGCAAAACAGGTGCAGAGAGCCACGAGCAGTACTTC. Protein sequence: CAISKTGAESHEQYF.

The table lists this clone with a count of one. This chain joins TRBV4-2 and TRBJ2-2, with TRBD2 matching over 10 bases. J lost 3 bases, V lost 3 bases, and 7 bases had no gene match. CDR1 is LGHNA and CDR2 is YNFKEQ in the germline V gene. The CDR3 has 17 amino acids. The CDR3 loop reads CASSHYLAGGDTGELFF. CDR3 in DNA: TGTGCCAGCAGCCACTATTTAGCGGGAGGAGACACCGGGGAGCTGTTTTTT.

The chain has TRBV4-3 and TRBJ2-6, with a weak D call TRBD1 (5 bases). Germline loops: CDR1 LGHNA, CDR2 YSLEER. CDR3 length: 17 amino acids. V was pared by 5 bases and J by 4 bases, with 18 bases between. Written as DNA, the CDR3 is TGCGCCAGCAGCGCCGGGCCTTTAGGGGTCGGGGCCAACGTCCTGACTTTC. Amino acid sequence: CASSAGPLGVGANVLTF.

The V gene is TRBV13, the J gene TRBJ1-4; TRBD1 aligns across 8 bases. This CDR3 is 14 amino acids long. The V gene end was trimmed by 4 bases and the J gene end by 12 bases; junction bases not matched to a gene: 10. The germline gives CDR1 PRHDT, CDR2 FYEKMQ (reference sequence). Here the CDR3 DNA reads TGTGCCAGCAGCTCCCGAGACAGGGGTGGAGAACTGTTTTTT. This encodes CASSSRDRGGELFF.

This rearrangement joins TRBV7-9 to TRBJ1-1; TRBD1 agrees at 9 bases. V gave up 8 bases and J gave up 4 bases; unmatched junction bases: 8. Germline V lookup: CDR1 SEHNR, CDR2 FQNEAQ (reference sequence). This CDR3 has 14 residues. The CDR3 DNA follows: TGTGCCAGCCGAGAGACAGGGGGATTCACTGAAGCTTTCTTT. This translates into CASRETGGFTEAFF.

V gene TRBV27 combines with J gene TRBJ1-3; possible D gene TRBD1, 5 bases. Germline lookup yields CDR1 MNHEY and CDR2 SMNVEV (reference sequence). The length of the CDR3 is 13 residues. V was clipped by 5 bases and J by 11 bases, with 16 bases between them. CDR3 in amino acids: CASSTGPSGAIYF. CDR3 nucleotide sequence: TGTGCCAGCAGTACCGGCCCTTCGGGGGCCATATATTTT.

This clone was seen once. The chain couples TRBV9 to TRBJ2-2; TRBD2 is a possible D gene (5 bases). The CDR3 length is 15 residues. CDR1 is SGDLS, CDR2 YYNGEE, per germline. V was shortened by 1 base and J by 5 bases, with 12 bases between the two germline ends. CDR3 nucleotides: TGTGCCAGCAGCGTATCATCCGGGAAGACCGGGGAGCTGTTTTTT. As protein: CASSVSSGKTGELFF.

This chain links TRBV11-3 with TRBJ2-1; no clear D. This CDR3 region has 15 residues. Looked up from germline, CDR1 is SGHNT and CDR2 is YENEEA. Trimming took 4 bases from V and 2 from J, leaving 12 bases between them. In nucleotides, the CDR3 is TGTGCCAGCAGCTCGCGCTCCAGCGCCTACAATGAGCAGTTCTTC. This codes for CASSSRSSAYNEQFF.

The chain employs TRBV4-2 and TRBJ2-1; 9 nucleotides agree with TRBD2. The CDR3 is made up of 16 amino acids. The V and J ends lost 0 bases and 4 bases, in that order; junction bases with no gene match: 4. Germline V lookup: CDR1 LGHNA, CDR2 YNFKEQ. CDR3 bases: TGTGCCAGCAGCCAAGAGGCGGGAGGGGGTTACAATGAGCAGTTCTTC. Amino acid sequence: CASSQEAGGGYNEQFF.

The chain is built from TRBV6-5 and TRBJ1-5; D is perhaps TRBD1 (5 bases). Germline loops: CDR1 MNHEY, CDR2 SVGAGI. Trimming removed 5 bases from V and 3 bases from J, with 11 bases in between. CDR3 size: 14 residues. The CDR3 DNA reads TGTGCCAGCAGTGCTGGGGGGTACAATCAGCCCCAGCATTTT. This gives the protein CASSAGGYNQPQHF.

This clone has a single count. This rearrangement joins TRBV7-3 to TRBJ2-1; possible D gene TRBD2, 7 bases. The germline V gene has CDR1 SGHTA and CDR2 FQGTGA. This CDR3 region has 15 residues. The V end lost 1 base, the J end lost 7 bases, and 14 bases lay between the germline ends. The CDR3 nucleotides read TGTGCCAGCAGCTTAAGAGGGGGGGCCCTAAATGAGCAGTTCTTC. This codes for CASSLRGGALNEQFF.

The sample holds a few counts of this clone. The V gene is TRBV30, the J gene TRBJ2-2; the match to TRBD2 covers 7 bases. From germline, CDR1 is GTSNPN and CDR2 SVGIG (reference sequence). This CDR3 comprises 15 residues. Losses at the gene ends were 3 bases for V and 6 bases for J; bases not matched to a gene: 10. The CDR3 bases are TGTGCCTGGAGGCTAGGTGGGGGGGATGCCGGGGAGCTGTTTTTT. Translated: CAWRLGGGDAGELFF.

V and J are TRBV6-5 and TRBJ2-3; 7 nucleotides align to TRBD1. Germline trimming cut 1 base from V and 3 bases from J; bases unmatched to any gene: 7. From germline, CDR1 is MNHEY and CDR2 SVGAGI. The CDR3 is 16 amino acids. CDR3 in DNA: TGTGCCAGCAGTTACTTGCAGGGGGAAGTTACAGATACGCAGTATTTT. Its protein product is CASSYLQGEVTDTQYF.

Only one count was recorded for this clone. The chain uses TRBV18 and TRBJ2-1; 9 nucleotides match TRBD2. The CDR3 extends over 16 amino acids. Trimming at V came to 4 bases and at J to 3 bases, leaving 7 bases not matched to a gene. Germline lookup yields CDR1 KGHSH and CDR2 LQKENI. The CDR3 here is CASSRETSGNYNEQFF. For the CDR3, the DNA is TGTGCCAGCTCACGGGAGACTAGCGGTAACTACAATGAGCAGTTCTTC.

The chain employs TRBV5-4 and TRBJ2-7; TRBD2 matches 12 bases. With 4 bases clipped from V and 4 bases from J, the junction kept 12 bases outside the gene matches. CDR1 and CDR2 (germline): SGHNT, YYREEE (reference sequence). This CDR3 region has 17 residues. The CDR3 loop reads CASSGGLAGGPPYEQYF. For the CDR3, the DNA is TGTGCCAGCAGCGGGGGACTAGCGGGCGGCCCTCCTTACGAGCAGTACTTC.

CDR3 sequence: CASSADQGAGYGYTF. The CDR3 nucleotides read TGTGCCAGCAGCGCGGACCAGGGGGCGGGCTATGGCTACACCTTC. This chain joins TRBV7-6 and TRBJ1-2; 8 bases are shared with TRBD1. The trim removed 5 bases at V and 4 bases at J, leaving 9 bases unmatched. This CDR3 has 15 amino acids. Germline V gene data show CDR1 as SGHVS and CDR2 as FNYEAQ.

This chain uses TRBV4-1 with TRBJ2-1, with 7 bases that match TRBD1. This CDR3 comprises 15 residues. From germline, CDR1 is MGHRA and CDR2 YSYEKL. Unmatched junction bases numbered 6, after V lost 1 base and J lost 6 bases. The DNA of the CDR3 is TGCGCCAGCAGCCAAGGACAGGGATTGGGCAATGAGCAGTTCTTC. It yields the protein CASSQGQGLGNEQFF.

This clone appeared a few times. The chain uses TRBV6-6 and TRBJ2-7; possibly TRBD2 for D (6 bases). The V gene's germline CDR1 is MNHNY and CDR2 SVGAGI (reference sequence). The CDR3 loop spans 12 amino acids. Trimming took off 4 bases at V and 7 bases at J, with 11 bases between the two ends. The CDR3 DNA reads TGTGCCAGCAGTTCTCGACTAGAGGAGCAGTACTTC. It translates to CASSSRLEEQYF.

With regard to this clone: At one end the junction does not follow the germline gene, possibly because of a read error. Other DNA sequences in this specimen translate into the identical CDR3. The chain carries TRBV27 and TRBJ2-3, with D perhaps TRBD1 (6 bases). The CDR3 is 13 residues long. Germline loops: CDR1 MNHEY, CDR2 SMNVEV (reference sequence). CDR3 DNA sequence: TGTGCCGTCCGAAGGGGGAGCACAGATACACAGTATTTT. This sequence encodes CAVRRGSTDTQYF.

The chain employs TRBV11-2 and TRBJ1-4; D gene unclear. The CDR3 consists of 15 residues. Trimming removed 3 bases from V and 8 bases from J, with 16 bases in between. The germline CDR1 and CDR2 sequences are SGHAT and FQNNGV. In nucleotides, the CDR3 is TGTGCCAGCAGCTTGAAAGCGGGTTTCGCCGAAAAACTGTTTTTT. Its translation: CASSLKAGFAEKLFF.

Relative to its sample, this clone is medium-sized. This chain connects TRBV13 to TRBJ2-7; 12 bases are shared with TRBD2. From germline, CDR1 is PRHDT and CDR2 FYEKMQ (reference sequence). The CDR3 sequence is 15 residues long. Trimming removed 2 bases from V and 3 bases from J; junction bases left unmatched: 2. CDR3 protein: CASSLRTSGVYEQYF. The CDR3 bases are TGTGCCAGCAGCTTAAGGACTAGCGGGGTCTACGAGCAGTACTTC.